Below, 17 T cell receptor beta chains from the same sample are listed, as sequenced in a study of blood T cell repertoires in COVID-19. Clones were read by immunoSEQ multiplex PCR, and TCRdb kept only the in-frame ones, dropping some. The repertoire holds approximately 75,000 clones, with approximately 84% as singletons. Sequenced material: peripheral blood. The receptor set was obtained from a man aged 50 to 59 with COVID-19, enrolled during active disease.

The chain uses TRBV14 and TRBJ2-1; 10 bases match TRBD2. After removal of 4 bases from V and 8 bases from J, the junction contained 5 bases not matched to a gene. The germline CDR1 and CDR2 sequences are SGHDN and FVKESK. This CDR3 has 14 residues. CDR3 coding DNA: TGTGCCAGCAGCCGGACTAGCGGCTGGGATGAGCAGTTCTTC. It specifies CASSRTSGWDEQFF.

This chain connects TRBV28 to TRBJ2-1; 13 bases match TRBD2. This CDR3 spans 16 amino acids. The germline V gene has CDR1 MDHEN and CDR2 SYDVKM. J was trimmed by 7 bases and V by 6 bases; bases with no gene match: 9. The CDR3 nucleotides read TGTGCCAGCAGGAGGACTAGCGGGAGAGGGGATAATGAGCAGTTCTTC. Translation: CASRRTSGRGDNEQFF.

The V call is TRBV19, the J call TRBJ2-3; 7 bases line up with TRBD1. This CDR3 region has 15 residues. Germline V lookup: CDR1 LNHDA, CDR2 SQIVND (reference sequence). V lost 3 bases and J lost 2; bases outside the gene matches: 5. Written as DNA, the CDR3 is TGTGCCAGTAGTATGGACAGGACTCTCACAGATACGCAGTATTTT. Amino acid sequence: CASSMDRTLTDTQYF.

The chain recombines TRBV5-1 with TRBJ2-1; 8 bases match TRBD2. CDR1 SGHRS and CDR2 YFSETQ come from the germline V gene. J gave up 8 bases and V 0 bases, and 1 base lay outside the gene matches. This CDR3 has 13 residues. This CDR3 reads CASSLAGRDEQFF. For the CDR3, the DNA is TGCGCCAGCAGCTTGGCCGGGAGGGATGAGCAGTTCTTC.

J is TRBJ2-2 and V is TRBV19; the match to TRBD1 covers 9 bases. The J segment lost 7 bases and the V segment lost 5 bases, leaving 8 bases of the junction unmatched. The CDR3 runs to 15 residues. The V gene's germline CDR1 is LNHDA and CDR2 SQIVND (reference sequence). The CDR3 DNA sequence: TGTGCCAGTAGTCCCTCCGGGACAGGGTTCGGGGAGCTGTTTTTT. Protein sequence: CASSPSGTGFGELFF.

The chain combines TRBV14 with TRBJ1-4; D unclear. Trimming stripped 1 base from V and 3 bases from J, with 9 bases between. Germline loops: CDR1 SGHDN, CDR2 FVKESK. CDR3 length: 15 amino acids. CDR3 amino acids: CASSQVRLPNEKLFF. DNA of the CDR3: TGTGCCAGCAGCCAAGTCAGGCTACCTAATGAAAAACTGTTTTTT.

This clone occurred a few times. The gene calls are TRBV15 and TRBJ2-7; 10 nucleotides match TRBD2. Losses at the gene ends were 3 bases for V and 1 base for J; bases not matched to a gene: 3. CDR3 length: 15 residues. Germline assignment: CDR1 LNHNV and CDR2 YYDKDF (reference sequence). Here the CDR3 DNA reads TGTGCCACCAGCAGTACTAGCGGGGTTTCCTACGAGCAGTACTTC. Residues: CATSSTSGVSYEQYF.

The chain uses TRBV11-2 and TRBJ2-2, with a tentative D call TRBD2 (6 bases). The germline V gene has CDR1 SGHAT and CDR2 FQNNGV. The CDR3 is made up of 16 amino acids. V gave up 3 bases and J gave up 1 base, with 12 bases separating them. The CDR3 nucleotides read TGTGCCAGCAGCTTGCGGGGAGCCTTGAACACCGGGGAGCTGTTTTTT. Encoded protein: CASSLRGALNTGELFF.

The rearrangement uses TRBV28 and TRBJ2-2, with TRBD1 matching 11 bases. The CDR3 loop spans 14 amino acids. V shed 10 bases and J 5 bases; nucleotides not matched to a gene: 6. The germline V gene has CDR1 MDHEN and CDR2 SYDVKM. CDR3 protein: CATWDRGSTGELFF. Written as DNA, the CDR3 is TGTGCCACGTGGGACAGGGGGTCGACCGGGGAGCTGTTTTTT.

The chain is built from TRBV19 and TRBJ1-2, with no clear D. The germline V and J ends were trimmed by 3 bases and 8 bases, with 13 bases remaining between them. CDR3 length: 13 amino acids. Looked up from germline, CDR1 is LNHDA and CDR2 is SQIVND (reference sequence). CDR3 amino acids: CASSMMASGGYTF. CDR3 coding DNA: TGTGCCAGTAGTATGATGGCCTCTGGCGGCTACACCTTC.

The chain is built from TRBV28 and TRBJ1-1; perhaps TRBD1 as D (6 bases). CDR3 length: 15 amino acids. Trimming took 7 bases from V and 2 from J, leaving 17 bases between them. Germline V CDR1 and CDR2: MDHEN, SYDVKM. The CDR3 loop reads CASIQSGAENTEAFF. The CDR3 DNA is TGTGCCAGCATTCAATCAGGGGCTGAAAACACTGAAGCTTTCTTT.

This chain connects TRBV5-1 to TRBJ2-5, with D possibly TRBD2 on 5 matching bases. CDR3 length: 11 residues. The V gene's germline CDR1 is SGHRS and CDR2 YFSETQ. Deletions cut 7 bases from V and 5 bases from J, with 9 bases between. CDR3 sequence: CASRSGETQYF. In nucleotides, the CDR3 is TGCGCCAGCCGCTCGGGGGAGACCCAGTACTTC. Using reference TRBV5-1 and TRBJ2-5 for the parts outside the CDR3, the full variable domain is KAGVTQTPRYLIKTRGQQVTLSCSPISGHRSVSWYQQTPGQGLQFLFEYFSETQRNKGNFPGRFSGRQFSNSRSEMNVSTLELGDSALYLCASRSGETQYFGPGTRLLVL.

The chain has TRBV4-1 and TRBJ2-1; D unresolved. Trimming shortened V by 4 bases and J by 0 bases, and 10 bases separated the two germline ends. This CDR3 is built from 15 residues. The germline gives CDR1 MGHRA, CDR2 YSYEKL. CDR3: CASSPLVISYNEQFF. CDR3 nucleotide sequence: TGCGCCAGCAGCCCTTTAGTCATCTCCTACAATGAGCAGTTCTTC.

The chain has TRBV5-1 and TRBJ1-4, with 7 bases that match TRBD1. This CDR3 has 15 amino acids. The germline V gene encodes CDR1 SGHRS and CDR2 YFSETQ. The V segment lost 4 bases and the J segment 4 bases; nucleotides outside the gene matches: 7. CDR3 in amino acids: CASSGGTASNEKLFF. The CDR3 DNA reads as TGCGCCAGCAGCGGAGGGACAGCCAGTAATGAAAAACTGTTTTTT.

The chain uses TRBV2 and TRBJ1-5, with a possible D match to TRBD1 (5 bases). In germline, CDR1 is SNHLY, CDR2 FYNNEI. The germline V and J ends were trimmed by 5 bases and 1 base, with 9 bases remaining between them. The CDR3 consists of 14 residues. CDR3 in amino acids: CASSRGVSNQPQHF. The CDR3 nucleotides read TGTGCCAGCAGTCGGGGGGTAAGCAATCAGCCCCAGCATTTT.

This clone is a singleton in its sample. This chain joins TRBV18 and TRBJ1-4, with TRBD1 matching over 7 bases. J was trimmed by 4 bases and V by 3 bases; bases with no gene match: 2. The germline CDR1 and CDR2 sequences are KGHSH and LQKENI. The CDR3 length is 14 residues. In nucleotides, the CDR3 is TGTGCCAGCTCACCGGGACAGATTAATGAAAAACTGTTTTTT. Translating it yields CASSPGQINEKLFF.

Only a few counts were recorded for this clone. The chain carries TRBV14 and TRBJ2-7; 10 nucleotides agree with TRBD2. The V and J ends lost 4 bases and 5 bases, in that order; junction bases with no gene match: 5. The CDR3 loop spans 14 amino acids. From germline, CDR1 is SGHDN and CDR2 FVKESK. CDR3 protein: CASSRSGRAHEQYF. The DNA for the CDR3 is TGTGCCAGCAGCCGGAGCGGGAGGGCGCACGAGCAGTACTTC. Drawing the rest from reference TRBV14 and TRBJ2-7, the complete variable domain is EAGVTQFPSHSVIEKGQTVTLRCDPISGHDNLYWYRRVMGKEIKFLLHFVKESKQDESGMPNNRFLAERTGGTYSTLKVQPAELEDSGVYFCASSRSGRAHEQYFGPGTRLTVT.